This record covers a single T cell receptor (beta chain). The data derive from a study of blood T cell repertoires in COVID-19. Study background: Specimens from acute and convalescent COVID-19 originated in the United States, Italy and Spain. Sample material is recorded as cDNA or gDNA derived from T cells, B-cell-depleted T cells, or PBMCs.

Method: immunoSEQ multiplex PCR; TCRdb's copy keeps in-frame clones and lacks some. The data show under 350,000 clones, 85% to 90% seen once. Sample: peripheral blood. The TCR sequence derives from a man aged 35 to 55 with acute or convalescent COVID-19.

The CDR3 loop reads CASSQFTSGGAGELFF. The DNA of the CDR3 is TGCGCCAGCAGTCAGTTTACTAGCGGGGGGGCCGGGGAGCTGTTTTTT. The genes are TRBV23-1 and TRBJ2-2; 13 nucleotides align to TRBD2. TRBV23-1 is flagged as an ORF with uncertain function. The V segment lost 3 bases and the J segment 6 bases; nucleotides outside the gene matches: 4. The CDR3 sequence is 16 residues long.